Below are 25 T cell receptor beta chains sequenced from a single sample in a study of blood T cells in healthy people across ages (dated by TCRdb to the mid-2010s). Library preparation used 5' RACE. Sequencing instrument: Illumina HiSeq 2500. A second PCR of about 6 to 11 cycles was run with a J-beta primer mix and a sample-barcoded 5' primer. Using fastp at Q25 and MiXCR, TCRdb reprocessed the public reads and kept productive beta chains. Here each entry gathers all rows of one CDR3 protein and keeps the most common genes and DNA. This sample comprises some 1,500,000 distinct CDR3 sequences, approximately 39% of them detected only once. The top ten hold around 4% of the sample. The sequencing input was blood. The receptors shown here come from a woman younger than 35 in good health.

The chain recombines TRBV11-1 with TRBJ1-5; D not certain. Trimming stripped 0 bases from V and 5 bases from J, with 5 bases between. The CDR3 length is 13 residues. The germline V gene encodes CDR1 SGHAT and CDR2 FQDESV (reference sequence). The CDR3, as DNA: TGTGCCAGCAGCTTAGCGCCGTATCAGCCCCAGCATTTT. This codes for CASSLAPYQPQHF. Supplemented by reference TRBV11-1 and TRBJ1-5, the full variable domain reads EAEVAQSPRYKITEKSQAVAFWCDPISGHATLYWYRQILGQGPELLVQFQDESVVDDSQLPKDRFSAERLKGVDSTLKIQPAELGDSAMYLCASSLAPYQPQHFGDGTRLSIL.

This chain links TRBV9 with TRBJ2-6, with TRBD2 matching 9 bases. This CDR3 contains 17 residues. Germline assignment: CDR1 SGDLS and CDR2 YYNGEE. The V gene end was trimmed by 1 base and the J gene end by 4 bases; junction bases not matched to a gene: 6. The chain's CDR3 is CASSVWLAGTGANVLTF. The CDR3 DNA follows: TGTGCCAGCAGCGTATGGCTAGCGGGGACCGGGGCCAACGTCCTGACTTTC.

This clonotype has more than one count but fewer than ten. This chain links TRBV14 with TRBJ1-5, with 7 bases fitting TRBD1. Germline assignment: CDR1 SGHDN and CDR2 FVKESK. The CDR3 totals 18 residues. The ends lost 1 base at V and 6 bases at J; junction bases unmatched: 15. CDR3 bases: TGTGCCAGCAGCCAAGTACCGGACAGGCCGACCCCCACTCAGCCCCAGCATTTT. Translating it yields CASSQVPDRPTPTQPQHF. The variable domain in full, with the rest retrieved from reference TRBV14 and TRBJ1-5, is EAGVTQFPSHSVIEKGQTVTLRCDPISGHDNLYWYRRVMGKEIKFLLHFVKESKQDESGMPNNRFLAERTGGTYSTLKVQPAELEDSGVYFCASSQVPDRPTPTQPQHFGDGTRLSIL.

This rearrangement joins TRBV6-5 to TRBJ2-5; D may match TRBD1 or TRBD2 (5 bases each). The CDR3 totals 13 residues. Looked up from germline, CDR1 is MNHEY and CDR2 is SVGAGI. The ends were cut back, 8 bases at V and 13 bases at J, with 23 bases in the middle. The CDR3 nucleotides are TGTGCCAGCCGGGGCCCATCCTCAAATGAGCGGTACTTC. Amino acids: CASRGPSSNERYF.

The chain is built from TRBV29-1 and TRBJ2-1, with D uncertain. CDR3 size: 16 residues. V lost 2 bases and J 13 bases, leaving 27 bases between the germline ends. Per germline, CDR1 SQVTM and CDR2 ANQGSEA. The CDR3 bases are TGCAGCGTTGAACACCCCCCGGGTGGTGTCCAAGAGACCCAGTTCTTC. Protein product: CSVEHPPGGVQETQFF.

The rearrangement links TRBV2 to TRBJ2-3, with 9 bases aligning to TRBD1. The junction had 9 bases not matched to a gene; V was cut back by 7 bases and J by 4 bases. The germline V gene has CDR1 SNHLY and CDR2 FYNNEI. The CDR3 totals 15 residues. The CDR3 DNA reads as TGTGCCAGCACCGGGACAGGGATGAAGGCAGATACGCAGTATTTT. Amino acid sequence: CASTGTGMKADTQYF.

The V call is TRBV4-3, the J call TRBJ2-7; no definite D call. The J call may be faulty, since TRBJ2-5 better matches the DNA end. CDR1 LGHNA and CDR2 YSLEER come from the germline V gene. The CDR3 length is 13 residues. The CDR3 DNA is TGCGCCAGCAGCCAAGGTAGAACGGAGACCCAGTACTTC. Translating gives CASSQGRTETQYF.

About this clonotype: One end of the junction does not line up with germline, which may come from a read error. CDR3 DNA: TGCGCCAGCAGCCATCCAGGCTCTAACTATGGCTACATCTTC. The encoded protein is CASSHPGSNYGYIF. The chain carries TRBV4-1 and TRBJ1-2; D is uncertain. Germline CDR1 reads MGHRA; CDR2 reads YSYEKL. The CDR3 totals 14 residues.

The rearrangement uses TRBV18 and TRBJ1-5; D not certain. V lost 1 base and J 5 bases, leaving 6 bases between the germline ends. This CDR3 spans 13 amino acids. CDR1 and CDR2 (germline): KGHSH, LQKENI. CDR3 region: CASSPRGDQPQHF. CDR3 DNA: TGTGCCAGCTCACCACGGGGAGATCAGCCCCAGCATTTT.

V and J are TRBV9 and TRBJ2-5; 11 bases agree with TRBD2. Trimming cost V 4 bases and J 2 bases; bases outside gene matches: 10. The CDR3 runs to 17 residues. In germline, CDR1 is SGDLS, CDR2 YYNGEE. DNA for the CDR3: TGTGCCAGCAGCACCGGACTAGCGGGCCTAACGCAAGAGACCCAGTACTTC. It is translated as CASSTGLAGLTQETQYF.

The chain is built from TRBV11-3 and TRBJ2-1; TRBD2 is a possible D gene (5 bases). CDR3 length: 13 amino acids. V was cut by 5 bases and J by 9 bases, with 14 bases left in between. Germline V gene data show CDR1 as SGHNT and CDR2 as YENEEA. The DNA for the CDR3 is TGTGCCAGCAGCGTGGAGGCATATAGTGAGCAGTTCTTC. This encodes CASSVEAYSEQFF.

The CDR3 region has the DNA TGCGCCAGCAGCTCAGGGAGGGGACTTCCAGATACGCAGTATTTT. Its translation is CASSSGRGLPDTQYF. The chain combines TRBV5-1 with TRBJ2-3; 7 nucleotides align to TRBD2. In germline, CDR1 is SGHRS, CDR2 YFSETQ. This CDR3 has 15 residues. J lost 4 bases, V lost 3 bases, and 8 bases had no gene match.

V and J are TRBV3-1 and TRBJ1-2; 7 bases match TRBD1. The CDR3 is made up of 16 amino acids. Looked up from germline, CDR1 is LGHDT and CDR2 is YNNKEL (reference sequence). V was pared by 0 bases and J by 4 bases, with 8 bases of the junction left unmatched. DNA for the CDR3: TGTGCCAGCAGCCAAGATTCCTCCGGGACAGCCTATGGCTACACCTTC. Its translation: CASSQDSSGTAYGYTF.

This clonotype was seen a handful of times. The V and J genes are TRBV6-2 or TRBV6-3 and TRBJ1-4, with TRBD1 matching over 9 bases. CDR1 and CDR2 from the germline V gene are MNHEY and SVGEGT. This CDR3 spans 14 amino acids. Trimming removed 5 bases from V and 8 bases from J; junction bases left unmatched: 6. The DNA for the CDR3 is TGTGCCAGCAGTACGGACAGGGGTGAAGAAAAACTGTTTTTT. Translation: CASSTDRGEEKLFF.

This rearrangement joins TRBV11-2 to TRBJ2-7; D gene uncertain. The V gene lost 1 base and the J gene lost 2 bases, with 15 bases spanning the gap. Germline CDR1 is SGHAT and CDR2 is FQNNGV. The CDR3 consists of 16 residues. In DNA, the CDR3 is TGTGCCAGCAGCTTAGTAAGAGGCCGTGGGCCCTACGAGCAGTACTTC. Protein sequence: CASSLVRGRGPYEQYF.

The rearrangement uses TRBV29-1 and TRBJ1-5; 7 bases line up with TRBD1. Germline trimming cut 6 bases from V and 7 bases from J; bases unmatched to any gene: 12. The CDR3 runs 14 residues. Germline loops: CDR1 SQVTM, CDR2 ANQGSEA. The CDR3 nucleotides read TGCAGCGTAGAAACAGGGGCGGTAGGCCAGCCCCAGCATTTT. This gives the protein CSVETGAVGQPQHF.

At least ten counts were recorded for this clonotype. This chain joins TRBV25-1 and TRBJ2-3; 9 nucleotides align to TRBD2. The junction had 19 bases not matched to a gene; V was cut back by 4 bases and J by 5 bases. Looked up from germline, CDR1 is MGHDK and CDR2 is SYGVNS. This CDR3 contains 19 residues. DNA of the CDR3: TGTGCCAGCAGTGGGTTCATCGGACTAGCGACGCCCACCAGAGATACGCAGTATTTT. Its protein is CASSGFIGLATPTRDTQYF. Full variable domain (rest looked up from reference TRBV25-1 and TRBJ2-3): EADIYQTPRYLVIGTGKKITLECSQTMGHDKMYWYQQDPGMELHLIHYSYGVNSTEKGDLSSESTVSRIRTEHFPLTLESARPSHTSQYLCASSGFIGLATPTRDTQYFGPGTRLTVL.

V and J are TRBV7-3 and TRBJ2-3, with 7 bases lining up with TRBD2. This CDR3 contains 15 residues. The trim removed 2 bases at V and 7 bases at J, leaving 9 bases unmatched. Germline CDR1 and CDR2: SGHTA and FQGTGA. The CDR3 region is CASSLGPGRVNTQYF. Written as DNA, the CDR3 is TGTGCCAGCAGCTTAGGCCCAGGGAGGGTTAATACGCAGTATTTT.

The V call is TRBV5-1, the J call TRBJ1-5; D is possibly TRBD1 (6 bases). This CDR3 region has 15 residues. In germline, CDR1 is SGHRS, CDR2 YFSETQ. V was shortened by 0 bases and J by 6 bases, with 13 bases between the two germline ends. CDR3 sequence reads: CASSLGQGMSQPQHF. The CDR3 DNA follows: TGCGCCAGCAGCTTGGGCCAGGGGATGAGTCAGCCCCAGCATTTT.

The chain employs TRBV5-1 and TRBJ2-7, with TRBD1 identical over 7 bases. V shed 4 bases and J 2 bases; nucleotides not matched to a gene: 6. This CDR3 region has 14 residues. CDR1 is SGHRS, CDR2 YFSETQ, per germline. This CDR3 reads CASSQTGWAYEQYF. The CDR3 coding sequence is TGCGCCAGCAGCCAGACAGGGTGGGCCTACGAGCAGTACTTC.

CDR3 residues: CASRRGQGNTEAFF. The CDR3, as DNA: TGTGCCAGCAGGCGGGGACAGGGAAACACTGAAGCTTTCTTT. The chain carries TRBV12-3 or TRBV12-4 and TRBJ1-1, with 9 bases identical to TRBD1. The V gene end was trimmed by 6 bases and the J gene end by 2 bases; junction bases not matched to a gene: 4. There are 14 residues in the CDR3.

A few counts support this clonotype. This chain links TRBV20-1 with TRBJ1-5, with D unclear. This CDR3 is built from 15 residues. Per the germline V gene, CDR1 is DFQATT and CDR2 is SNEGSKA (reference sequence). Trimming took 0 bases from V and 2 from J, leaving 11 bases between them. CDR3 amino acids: CSARDSLLGNQPQHF. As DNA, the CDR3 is TGCAGTGCTAGAGATTCCCTCCTGGGCAATCAGCCCCAGCATTTT.

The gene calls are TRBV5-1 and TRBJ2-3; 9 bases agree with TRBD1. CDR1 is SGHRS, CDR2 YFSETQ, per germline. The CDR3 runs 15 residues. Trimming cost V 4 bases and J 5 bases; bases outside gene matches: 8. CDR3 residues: CASSRGQGIQDTQYF. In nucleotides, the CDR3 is TGCGCCAGCAGCCGTGGACAGGGGATCCAAGATACGCAGTATTTT.

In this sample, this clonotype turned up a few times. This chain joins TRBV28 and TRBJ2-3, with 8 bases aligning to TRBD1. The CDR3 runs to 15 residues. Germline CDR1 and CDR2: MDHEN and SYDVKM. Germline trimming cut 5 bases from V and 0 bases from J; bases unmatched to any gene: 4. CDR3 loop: CASSHRTGSTDTQYF. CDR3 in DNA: TGTGCCAGCAGTCACCGGACAGGGAGCACAGATACGCAGTATTTT.

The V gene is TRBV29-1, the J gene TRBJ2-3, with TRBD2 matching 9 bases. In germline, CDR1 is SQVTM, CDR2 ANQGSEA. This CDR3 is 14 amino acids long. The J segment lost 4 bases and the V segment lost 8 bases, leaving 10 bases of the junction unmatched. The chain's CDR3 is CSLRGLASSDTQYF. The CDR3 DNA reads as TGCAGCCTGAGAGGACTAGCGTCATCAGATACGCAGTATTTT.